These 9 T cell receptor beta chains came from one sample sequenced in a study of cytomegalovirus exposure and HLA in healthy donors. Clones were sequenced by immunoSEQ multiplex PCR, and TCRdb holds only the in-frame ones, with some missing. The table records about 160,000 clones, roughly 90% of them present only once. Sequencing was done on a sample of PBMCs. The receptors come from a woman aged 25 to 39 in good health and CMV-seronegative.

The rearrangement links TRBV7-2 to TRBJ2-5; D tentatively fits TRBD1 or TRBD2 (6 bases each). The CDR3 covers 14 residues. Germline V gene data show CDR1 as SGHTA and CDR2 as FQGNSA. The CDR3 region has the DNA TGTGCAACCCGATCGGGGGCCGGTCAAGAGACCCAGTACTTC. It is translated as CATRSGAGQETQYF.

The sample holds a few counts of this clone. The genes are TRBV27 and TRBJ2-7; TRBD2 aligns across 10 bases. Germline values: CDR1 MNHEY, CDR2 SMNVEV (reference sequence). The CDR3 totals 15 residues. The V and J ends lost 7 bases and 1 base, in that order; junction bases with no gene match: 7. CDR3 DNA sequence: TGTGCCAGCACAGGTGTAGCGGGAGGTTCCTACGAGCAGTACTTC. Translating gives CASTGVAGGSYEQYF.

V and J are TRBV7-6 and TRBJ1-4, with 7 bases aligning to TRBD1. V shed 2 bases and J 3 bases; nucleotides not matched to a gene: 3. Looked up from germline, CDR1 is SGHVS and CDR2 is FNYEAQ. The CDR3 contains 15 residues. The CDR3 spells CASSLSGGSNEKLFF. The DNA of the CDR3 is TGTGCCAGCAGCTTATCAGGGGGGTCTAATGAAAAACTGTTTTTT.

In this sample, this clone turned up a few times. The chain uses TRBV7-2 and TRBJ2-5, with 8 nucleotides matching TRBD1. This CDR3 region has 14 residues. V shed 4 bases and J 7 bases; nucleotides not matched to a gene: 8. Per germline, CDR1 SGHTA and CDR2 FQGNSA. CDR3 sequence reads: CASSSDRGWRTQYF. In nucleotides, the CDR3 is TGTGCCAGCAGCTCCGACAGGGGTTGGAGGACCCAGTACTTC. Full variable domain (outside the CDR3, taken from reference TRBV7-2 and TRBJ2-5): GAGVSQSPSNKVTEKGKDVELRCDPISGHTALYWYRQSLGQGLEFLIYFQGNSAPDKSGLPSDRFSAERTGGSVSTLTIQRTQQEDSAVYLCASSSDRGWRTQYFGPGTRLLVL.

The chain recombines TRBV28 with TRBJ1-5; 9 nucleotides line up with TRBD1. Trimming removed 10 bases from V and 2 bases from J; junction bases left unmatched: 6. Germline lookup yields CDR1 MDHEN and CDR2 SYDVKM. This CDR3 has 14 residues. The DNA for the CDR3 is TGTGCCATCGGGACAGGGCCTCGCAATCAGCCCCAGCATTTT. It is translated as CAIGTGPRNQPQHF. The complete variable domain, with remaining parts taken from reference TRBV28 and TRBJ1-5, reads DVKVTQSSRYLVKRTGEKVFLECVQDMDHENMFWYRQDPGLGLRLIYFSYDVKMKEKGDIPEGYSVSREKKERFSLILESASTNQTSMYLCAIGTGPRNQPQHFGDGTRLSIL.

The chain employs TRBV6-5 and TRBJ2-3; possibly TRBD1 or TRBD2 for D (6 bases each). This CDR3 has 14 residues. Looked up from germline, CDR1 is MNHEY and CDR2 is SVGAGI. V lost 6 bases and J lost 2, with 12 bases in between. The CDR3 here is CASSRGLATDTQYF. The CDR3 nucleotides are TGTGCCAGCAGCCGGGGGCTCGCCACAGATACGCAGTATTTT.

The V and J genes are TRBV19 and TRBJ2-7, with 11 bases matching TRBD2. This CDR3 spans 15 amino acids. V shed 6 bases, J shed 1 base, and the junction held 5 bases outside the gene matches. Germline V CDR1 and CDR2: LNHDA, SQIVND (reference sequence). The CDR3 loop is CASSYTSGSSYEQYF. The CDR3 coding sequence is TGTGCCAGTAGCTACACTAGCGGGAGTTCCTACGAGCAGTACTTC.

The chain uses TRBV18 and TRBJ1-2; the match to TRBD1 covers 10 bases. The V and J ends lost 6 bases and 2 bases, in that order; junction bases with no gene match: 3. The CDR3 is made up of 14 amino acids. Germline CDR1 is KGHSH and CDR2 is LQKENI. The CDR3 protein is CASSPGQGNYGYTF. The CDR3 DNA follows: TGTGCCAGCTCGCCGGGACAGGGGAACTATGGCTACACCTTC.

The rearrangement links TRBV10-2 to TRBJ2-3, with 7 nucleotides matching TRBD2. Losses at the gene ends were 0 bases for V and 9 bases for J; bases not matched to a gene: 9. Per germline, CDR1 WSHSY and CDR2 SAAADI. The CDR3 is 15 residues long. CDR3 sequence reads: CASSESQLGRGTQYF. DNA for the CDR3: TGCGCCAGCAGTGAGTCGCAACTGGGGAGGGGAACGCAGTATTTT.